These 13 T cell receptor beta chains were all obtained from the same sample, sequenced in a study of blood T cell repertoires in COVID-19. Only in-frame clones appear in the TCRdb table, and some are missing; sequencing was by immunoSEQ multiplex PCR. The table has some 120,000 clones, 80% to 85% seen once. Sample: peripheral blood. These receptors were taken from a man aged 65 to 79 with acute or convalescent COVID-19.

This chain links TRBV3-1 (or the pseudogene TRBV3-2) with TRBJ1-5; no clear D. From germline, CDR1 is LGHDT and CDR2 YNNKEL (reference sequence). CDR3 length equals 13 residues. Trimming took off 0 bases at V and 6 bases at J, with 6 bases between the two ends. The CDR3 is CASSQDRSQPQHF. CDR3 sequence (DNA): TGTGCCAGCAGCCAAGATCGGAGTCAGCCCCAGCATTTT.

This chain connects TRBV3-1 (or the pseudogene TRBV3-2) to TRBJ2-1, with TRBD2 as a possible D gene (6 bases). This CDR3 spans 14 amino acids. V was clipped by 4 bases and J by 1 base, with 8 bases between them. Germline V gene sequence: CDR1 LGHDT, CDR2 YNNKEL (reference sequence). The CDR3 region is CASSLSGSYNEQFF. The CDR3 DNA follows: TGTGCCAGCAGCCTTAGCGGTTCCTACAATGAGCAGTTCTTC.

This chain connects TRBV5-1 to TRBJ2-1, with 9 bases lining up with TRBD2. Germline loops: CDR1 SGHRS, CDR2 YFSETQ. The CDR3 is 17 residues long. The ends lost 4 bases at V and 4 bases at J; junction bases unmatched: 12. CDR3 protein: CASSLNPAGGRYNEQFF. The CDR3 DNA reads as TGCGCCAGCAGCCTAAACCCGGCGGGGGGGAGATACAATGAGCAGTTCTTC.

The chain joins TRBV20-1 to TRBJ1-1, with D maybe TRBD1 (5 bases). V lost 5 bases and J 10 bases, leaving 14 bases between the germline ends. The CDR3 spans 11 residues. The germline V gene has CDR1 DFQATT and CDR2 SNEGSKA (reference sequence). The CDR3 nucleotides read TGCAGTGCTGACAGAGATTCCCGAGCTTTCTTT. It encodes CSADRDSRAFF.

The J gene is TRBJ1-1, the V gene TRBV14, with D perhaps matching TRBD1 (5 bases). CDR3 length: 15 amino acids. CDR1 is SGHDN and CDR2 is FVKESK in the germline V gene. The germline V and J ends were trimmed by 1 base and 1 base, with 10 bases remaining between them. The CDR3, as DNA: TGTGCCAGCAGCCAAGCAGGGCGGGGGAACACTGAAGCTTTCTTT. The encoded protein is CASSQAGRGNTEAFF.

V usage is TRBV29-1 and J usage is TRBJ1-2; D gene ambiguous. The V end was cut by 8 bases, the J end by 4 bases, with 20 bases between. The length of the CDR3 is 14 residues. Germline V CDR1 and CDR2: SQVTM, ANQGSEA. CDR3 DNA: TGCAGCTCCCTGGAGCAACAAGCGGGCTATGGCTACACCTTC. Its protein product is CSSLEQQAGYGYTF.

This clone was observed once. The rearrangement links TRBV5-6 to TRBJ2-3; D is possibly TRBD1 (6 bases). Trimming pared 4 bases from V and 4 bases from J, leaving 16 bases between. CDR1 is SGHDT and CDR2 is YYEEEE in the germline V gene. CDR3 length: 15 amino acids. The CDR3 bases are TGTGCCAGCAGCCAGTCGGGCAGGGGTTCAGATACGCAGTATTTT. It translates to CASSQSGRGSDTQYF.

This clone occurred a few times. The chain recombines TRBV5-5 with TRBJ2-2; D gene unclear. The V gene's germline CDR1 is SGHKS and CDR2 YYEKEE (reference sequence). V gave up 0 bases and J gave up 3 bases, with 12 bases separating them. The length of the CDR3 is 16 residues. CDR3 region: CASSLVATVDTGELFF. DNA for the CDR3: TGTGCCAGCAGCTTGGTGGCAACAGTGGACACCGGGGAGCTGTTTTTT.

The chain couples TRBV28 to TRBJ2-7, with 11 bases fitting TRBD1. Germline CDR1 reads MDHEN; CDR2 reads SYDVKM. With V trimmed by 11 bases and J by 2 bases, 29 bases remained unmatched. The CDR3 length is 21 residues. The CDR3: CAANTKPGDRGLGTRTYEQYF. In nucleotides, the CDR3 is TGTGCCGCCAACACCAAACCTGGGGACAGGGGGTTAGGCACCAGGACCTACGAGCAGTACTTC.

The chain recombines TRBV11-2 with TRBJ1-1; the D gene is possibly TRBD1 (5 bases). Germline V gives CDR1 SGHAT, CDR2 FQNNGV. CDR3 length equals 16 residues. V was shortened by 5 bases and J by 4 bases, with 20 bases between the two germline ends. The DNA of the CDR3 is TGTGCCAGCAGCCCTAGATTGGGGTACGGGGGCACTGAAGCTTTCTTT. Amino acid sequence: CASSPRLGYGGTEAFF.

This clone was counted a few times. The chain employs TRBV28 and TRBJ1-5; TRBD1 aligns across 7 bases. Looked up from germline, CDR1 is MDHEN and CDR2 is SYDVKM. V trimming: 6 bases; J trimming: 3 bases; junction bases outside the gene matches: 11. The CDR3 runs 16 residues. In DNA form, the CDR3 reads TGTGCCAGCAGGTCCGGGGGCAGGGGGACCAATCAGCCCCAGCATTTT. Its translation: CASRSGGRGTNQPQHF.

In DNA form, the CDR3 reads TGCGCCAGCAGCGCGGGACAGAACCAAGAGACCCAGTACTTC. As protein: CASSAGQNQETQYF. The J gene is TRBJ2-5, the V gene TRBV5-1, with D maybe TRBD1 (7 bases). Trimming removed 4 bases at V and 0 bases at J, with 10 bases between. Germline V gives CDR1 SGHRS, CDR2 YFSETQ. The CDR3 runs to 14 residues. Filled out from reference TRBV5-1 and TRBJ2-5, the complete variable domain reads KAGVTQTPRYLIKTRGQQVTLSCSPISGHRSVSWYQQTPGQGLQFLFEYFSETQRNKGNFPGRFSGRQFSNSRSEMNVSTLELGDSALYLCASSAGQNQETQYFGPGTRLLVL.

V gene TRBV9 combines with J gene TRBJ1-5; tentatively, D is TRBD1 (6 bases). V gave up 2 bases and J gave up 4 bases, with 13 bases separating them. Germline V gene lookup returns CDR1 SGDLS and CDR2 YYNGEE. CDR3 length: 15 residues. CDR3 coding DNA: TGTGCCAGCAGCGTCGCCGGGACACGTAATCAGCCCCAGCATTTT. Amino acids: CASSVAGTRNQPQHF.